This TCR beta chain was profiled in a study of TIL therapy for anti-PD-1-resistant metastatic lung cancer. The time point was: pre-treatment sample, taken before nivolumab and TIL therapy. The libraries were made with immunoSEQ v3. Libraries were sequenced to around 2 million read pairs (survey) or roughly 4.5-6.5 million (deep). Sequencing used immunoSEQ multiplex PCR; TCRdb keeps in-frame clones, though not all of them. The table shows around 55,000 clones, with 75% to 90% occurring only once. Trimming took 1 base from V and 2 from J, leaving 9 bases between them. Germline CDR1 reads KGHSH; CDR2 reads LQKENI. This CDR3 region has 14 residues.

The source material was blood, sampled at baseline. This TCR was recovered from a person aged 25-85 years with non-small cell lung cancer. The chain links TRBV18 to TRBJ2-7, with D hard to call. CDR3 sequence: CASSPRPNTYEQYF. As DNA, the CDR3 is TGTGCCAGCTCACCACGGCCTAACACCTACGAGCAGTACTTC.